This T cell receptor beta chain was retrieved from a study of type 1 regulatory T cells. The germline V and J ends were trimmed by 8 bases and 4 bases, with 16 bases remaining between them. Per germline, CDR1 SGHAT and CDR2 FQNNGV. The CDR3 sequence is 14 residues long. Each CDR3 protein is one row after TCRdb ran MiXCR on the reads. The table has over 55,000 distinct CDR3 sequences, about 62% seen once. As to this clonotype: What it recognizes is unknown.

The chain links TRBV11-2 to TRBJ2-3; D is perhaps TRBD1 (5 bases). This TCR was sampled from a human donor in good health. Sequenced: cultured T cells, either the whole culture or a sorted T cell fraction (not recorded which). Subset meaning: Tr1-enriched cell product generated in vitro against host alloantigens. CDR3 nucleotide sequence: TGTGCCAGCGGGCCGATGGGGCTTGCAGATACGCAGTATTTT. This encodes CASGPMGLADTQYF.